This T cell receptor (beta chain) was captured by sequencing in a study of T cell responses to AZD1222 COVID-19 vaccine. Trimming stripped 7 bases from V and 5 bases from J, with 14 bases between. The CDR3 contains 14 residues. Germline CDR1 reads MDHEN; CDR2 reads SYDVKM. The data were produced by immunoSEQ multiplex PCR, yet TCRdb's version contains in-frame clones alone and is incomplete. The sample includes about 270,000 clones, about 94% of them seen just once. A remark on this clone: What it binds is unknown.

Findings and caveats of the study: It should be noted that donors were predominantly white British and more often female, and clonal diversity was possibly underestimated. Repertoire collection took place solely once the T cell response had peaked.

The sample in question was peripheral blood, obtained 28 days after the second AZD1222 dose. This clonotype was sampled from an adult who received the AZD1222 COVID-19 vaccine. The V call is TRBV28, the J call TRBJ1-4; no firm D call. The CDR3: CASTPGGNNEKLFF. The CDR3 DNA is TGTGCCAGCACCCCGGGAGGCAACAATGAAAAACTGTTTTTT.